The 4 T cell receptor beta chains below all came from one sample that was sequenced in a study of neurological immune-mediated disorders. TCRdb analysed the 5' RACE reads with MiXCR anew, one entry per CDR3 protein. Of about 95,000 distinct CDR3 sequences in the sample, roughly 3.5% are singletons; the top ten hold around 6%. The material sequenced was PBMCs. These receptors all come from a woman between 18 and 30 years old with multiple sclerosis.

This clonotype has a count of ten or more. DNA for the CDR3: TGTGCCAGCAGTTCGGCAGGGGGCAGCAATCAGCCCCAGCATTTT. It codes for CASSSAGGSNQPQHF. The chain employs TRBV28 and TRBJ1-5, with 8 bases identical to TRBD1. After removal of 4 bases from V and 1 base from J, the junction contained 3 bases not matched to a gene. CDR1 and CDR2 from the germline V gene are MDHEN and SYDVKM. This CDR3 has 15 amino acids.

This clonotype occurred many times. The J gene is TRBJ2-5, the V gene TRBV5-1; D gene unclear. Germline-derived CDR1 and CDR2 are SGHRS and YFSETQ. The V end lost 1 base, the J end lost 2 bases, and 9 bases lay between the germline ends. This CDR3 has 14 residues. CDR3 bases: TGCGCCAGCAGCTTGATAGTTGGACAAGAGACCCAGTACTTC. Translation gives CASSLIVGQETQYF.

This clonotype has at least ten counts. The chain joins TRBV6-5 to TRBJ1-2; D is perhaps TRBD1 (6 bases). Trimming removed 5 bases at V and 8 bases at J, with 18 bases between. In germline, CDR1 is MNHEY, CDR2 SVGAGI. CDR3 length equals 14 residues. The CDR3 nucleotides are TGTGCCAGCAGTCCACAGGGAGGGGCGGAAGGCTACACCTTC. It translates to CASSPQGGAEGYTF.

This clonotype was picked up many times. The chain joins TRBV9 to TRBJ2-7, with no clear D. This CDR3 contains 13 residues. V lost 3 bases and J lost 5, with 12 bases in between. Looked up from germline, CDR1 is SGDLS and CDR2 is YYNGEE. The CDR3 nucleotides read TGTGCCAGCAGCGAGAGGCCCGCGGACGAGCAGTACTTC. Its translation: CASSERPADEQYF.